This T cell receptor beta chain was observed in a study of cytomegalovirus exposure and HLA in healthy donors. V shed 4 bases, J shed 5 bases, and the junction held 6 bases outside the gene matches. Germline loops: CDR1 SGHTA, CDR2 FQGTGA. The CDR3 sequence is 14 residues long. Using immunoSEQ multiplex PCR, the repertoire was profiled, and TCRdb retains in-frame clones only, with some absent. The sample holds fewer than 150,000 clones, about 88% seen once. The gene calls are TRBV7-3 and TRBJ2-5; 8 positions agree with TRBD2. This receptor was identified in a man aged 18 to 30 in good health and CMV-seropositive. The specimen was PBMCs. CDR3 in DNA: TGTGCCAGCAGCTCCTCGGCGGGAGGTGAGACCCAGTACTTC. It encodes CASSSSAGGETQYF.